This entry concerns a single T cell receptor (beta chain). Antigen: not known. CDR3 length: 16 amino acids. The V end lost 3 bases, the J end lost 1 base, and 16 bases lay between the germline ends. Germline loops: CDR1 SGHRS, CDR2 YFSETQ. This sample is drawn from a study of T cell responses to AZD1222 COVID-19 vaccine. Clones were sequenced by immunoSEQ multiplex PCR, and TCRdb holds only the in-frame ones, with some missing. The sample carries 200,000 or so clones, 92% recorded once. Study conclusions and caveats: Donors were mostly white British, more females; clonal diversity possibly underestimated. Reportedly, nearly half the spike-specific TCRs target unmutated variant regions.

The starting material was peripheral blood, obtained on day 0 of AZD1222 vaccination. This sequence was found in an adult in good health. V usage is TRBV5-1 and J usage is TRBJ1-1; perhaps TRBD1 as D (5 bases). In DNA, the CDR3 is TGCGCCAGCAGCTCTGTGGGGGGGTCGGCGAACACTGAAGCTTTCTTT. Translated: CASSSVGGSANTEAFF.